This is a list of T cell receptor beta chains from one sample in a study of blood T cell repertoires in COVID-19. Assay: immunoSEQ multiplex PCR; the TCRdb copy retains only in-frame clones and omits some. The sample has around 100,000 clones; around 85% are singletons. The sample taken for sequencing was peripheral blood. These receptors all stem from a human donor in a cohort sampled during active COVID-19. Each CDR3 is given with its conserved first and last residue. A D gene is named only where the DNA matches it firmly. Size values are once, few and many counts, or a class for expanded clones, and some rows have none.

j_call v_call clone_size d_call cdr3_aa cdr3_nt
TRBJ1-4 TRBV5-1 NA NA CASSPNTGTANEKLFF TGCGCCAGCAGCCCGAACACAGGGACCGCTAATGAAAAACTGTTTTTT
TRBJ2-2 TRBV10-1 few TRBD2 CATGRLAGELFF TGCGCCACCGGACGACTAGCGGGGGAGCTGTTTTTT
TRBJ2-1 TRBV15 NA NA CATSNLAASLYNEQFF TGTGCCACCAGCAATTTAGCGGCCAGCCTTTACAATGAGCAGTTCTTC
TRBJ2-5 TRBV11-2 NA NA CASSLEGRAETQYF TGTGCCAGCAGCTTAGAGGGCAGGGCAGAGACCCAGTACTTC
TRBJ1-1 TRBV6-6 NA NA CASSYSEENTEAFF TGTGCCAGCAGTTACTCGGAGGAGAACACTGAAGCTTTCTTT
TRBJ1-1 TRBV2 NA NA CASSEGNSPGALNTEAFF TGTGCCAGCAGTGAGGGAAACTCGCCAGGGGCTTTGAACACTGAAGCTTTCTTT
TRBJ2-3 TRBV7-2 NA TRBD1 CASSLVSGQGSTDTQYF TGTGCCAGCAGCTTAGTCTCCGGACAGGGTAGCACAGATACGCAGTATTTT
TRBJ2-5 TRBV5-1 NA TRBD1 CASSSTGGQETQYF TGCGCCAGCAGCTCTACAGGGGGGCAAGAGACCCAGTACTTC
TRBJ2-1 TRBV18 NA TRBD2 CASSQSPGTSGFEQFF TGTGCCAGCTCACAAAGTCCCGGGACTAGCGGGTTCGAGCAGTTCTTC
TRBJ1-5 TRBV30 NA NA CAWSAGSQPQHF TGTGCCTGGAGTGCGGGGAGTCAGCCCCAGCATTTT
TRBJ2-1 TRBV7-2 once TRBD1 CASSHRHRGPGYNEQFF TGTGCCAGCAGTCATCGCCACAGGGGGCCGGGGTACAATGAGCAGTTCTTC
TRBJ2-2 TRBV10-3 NA TRBD1 CAISEGQGVTGELFF TGTGCCATCAGTGAGGGACAGGGGGTAACCGGGGAGCTGTTTTTT
TRBJ2-2 TRBV5-4 few NA CASSFSGLGHTGELFF TGTGCCAGCAGCTTCTCAGGGTTGGGGCACACCGGGGAGCTGTTTTTT
TRBJ2-3 TRBV5-1 NA TRBD2 CASSPSGPSTDTQYF TGCGCCAGCAGCCCTAGCGGACCTAGCACAGATACGCAGTATTTT
TRBJ1-1 TRBV18 NA NA CASSPQGVTYTEAFF TGTGCCAGCTCACCACAGGGGGTCACTTACACTGAAGCTTTCTTT
TRBJ2-7 TRBV6-2/TRBV6-3 NA TRBD2 CASSYQRGRTYEQYF TGTGCCAGCAGTTACCAGCGCGGGAGGACTTACGAGCAGTACTTC
TRBJ2-7 TRBV30 NA NA CAWSRTSGYYEQYF TGTGCCTGGAGTCGTACATCGGGGTACTACGAGCAGTACTTC
TRBJ2-7 TRBV6-5 NA NA CARTATAAEQYF TGTGCCAGGACAGCTACAGCAGCCGAGCAGTACTTC
TRBJ2-7 TRBV6-5 NA NA CASNLGHQLFYEQYF TGTGCCAGCAACCTGGGACACCAACTTTTCTACGAGCAGTACTTC
TRBJ1-4 TRBV7-2 NA NA CASSLSRPSAGGAQGKLFF TGTGCCAGCAGCTTAAGCCGCCCTTCTGCGGGGGGGGCGCAAGGGAAACTGTTTTTT
TRBJ2-1 TRBV11-2 once NA CASSFGSGATHNEQFF TGTGCCAGCAGCTTCGGGTCAGGGGCCACCCACAATGAGCAGTTCTTC
TRBJ2-1 TRBV7-9 NA TRBD2 CASSPASGTYNEQFF TGTGCCAGCAGCCCTGCTAGCGGGACCTACAATGAGCAGTTCTTC
TRBJ1-1 TRBV29-1 few NA CSGTLNTEAFF TGCAGCGGGACTTTGAACACTGAAGCTTTCTTT
TRBJ1-1 TRBV12-5 few TRBD1 CASGLVRTGGTEAFF TGTGCTAGTGGTTTGGTCCGGACAGGGGGCACTGAAGCTTTCTTT
TRBJ1-1 TRBV7-2 NA NA CASSLRGIGNTEAFF TGTGCCAGCAGCTTAAGGGGGATCGGGAACACTGAAGCTTTCTTT
TRBJ1-2 TRBV15 NA NA CATSVELGGAGGYTF TGTGCCACCAGCGTAGAGCTTGGGGGGGCAGGTGGCTACACCTTC
TRBJ1-2 TRBV10-3 once TRBD1 CAISGTGGVGYTF TGTGCCATCAGTGGGACAGGGGGCGTTGGCTACACCTTC
TRBJ2-1 TRBV29-1 NA TRBD2 CSVESSGRMQFF TGCAGCGTTGAGAGTAGCGGGAGAATGCAGTTCTTC
TRBJ1-1 TRBV6-5 NA TRBD1 CASTPQGGGTEAFF TGTGCCAGCACCCCCCAGGGGGGAGGCACTGAAGCTTTCTTT
TRBJ2-4 TRBV7-8 NA TRBD2 CASSIGSGVKNIQYF TGTGCCAGCAGCATAGGTAGCGGGGTAAAAAACATTCAGTACTTC
TRBJ2-2 TRBV4-1 many TRBD2 CASSQDVQRGAAGELFF TGCGCCAGCAGCCAAGATGTCCAGCGGGGGGCCGCCGGGGAGCTGTTTTTT
TRBJ2-7 TRBV5-1 NA NA CASSLGLQGSEQYF TGCGCCAGCAGCTTGGGGCTACAGGGCTCCGAGCAGTACTTC
TRBJ2-3 TRBV6-6 NA NA CASQDSPATDTQYF TGTGCCAGCCAGGACAGCCCTGCCACAGATACGCAGTATTTT
TRBJ1-6 TRBV30 NA NA CAWSGRGDSPLHF TGTGCCTGGAGTGGCAGGGGAGACTCACCCCTCCACTTT
TRBJ2-3 TRBV5-4 NA TRBD2 CASSRRLAGDTDTQYF TGTGCCAGCAGCAGACGACTAGCGGGGGACACAGATACGCAGTATTTT
TRBJ2-7 TRBV7-6 NA TRBD2 CASRNSGSEQYF TGTGCCAGCAGGAACAGCGGGAGTGAGCAGTACTTC
TRBJ1-4 TRBV11-2 few NA CASSLGGLANEKLFF TGTGCCAGCAGCCTGGGGGGGCTTGCTAATGAAAAACTGTTTTTT
TRBJ1-1 TRBV30 NA NA CAWSHPVMNTEAFF TGTGCCTGGAGCCATCCAGTCATGAACACTGAAGCTTTCTTT